The 24 T cell receptor beta chains below come from one sample, sequenced in a study of post-analysis software for immune sequencing data. Study-wide findings and caveats: In patients, TRBV5-6, TRBV5-1 and TRBV20-1 belonged to five or six TRBV segments found more frequently than in controls.

Unique-molecular-identifier-tagged TCR beta cDNA libraries were used. MiXCR was run by TCRdb on the PCR reads, yielding one entry per CDR3 protein. The sample comprises hundreds of thousands of distinct CDR3 sequences, roughly three fifths of which are singletons, and about 11% rests with the top ten. These receptors' targets are unknown. The sequenced material came from blood. All receptors come from a girl aged 2 to 10 with multiple sclerosis.

This chain uses TRBV20-1 with TRBJ2-1, with 11 positions matching TRBD2. Germline V gene sequence: CDR1 DFQATT, CDR2 SNEGSKA (reference sequence). V was pared by 5 bases and J by 10 bases, with 13 bases of the junction left unmatched. The CDR3 has 15 residues. CDR3 loop: CSAPLLAGEGREQFF. CDR3 sequence (DNA): TGCAGTGCTCCCTTACTAGCGGGAGAAGGTAGGGAGCAGTTCTTC.

This chain's CDR3 is CASSSLATSDEQYF. In DNA form, the CDR3 reads TGCGCCAGCAGCTCACTAGCGACTTCGGACGAGCAGTACTTC. The V gene is TRBV5-1, the J gene TRBJ2-7, with TRBD2 matching 7 bases. V lost 3 bases and J lost 5; bases outside the gene matches: 8. Germline V gene sequence: CDR1 SGHRS, CDR2 YFSETQ. The CDR3 length is 14 residues.

This chain joins TRBV20-1 and TRBJ1-4; 9 bases are shared with TRBD1. Germline CDR1 and CDR2: DFQATT and SNEGSKA (reference sequence). This CDR3 has 17 amino acids. The V gene end was trimmed by 6 bases and the J gene end by 8 bases; junction bases not matched to a gene: 19. CDR3 bases: TGCAGTGCCGATACCCCAATACAACAGGGGGCAAACGAAAAACTGTTTTTT. It yields the protein CSADTPIQQGANEKLFF.

The rearrangement links TRBV7-6 to TRBJ1-4, with D tentatively TRBD1 (5 bases). V was cut by 4 bases and J by 3 bases, with 21 bases left in between. Germline loops: CDR1 SGHVS, CDR2 FNYEAQ. The CDR3 spans 18 residues. For the CDR3, the DNA is TGTGCCAGCAGCTCCCCCCACGGGACCCAGGACCCTAATGAAAAACTGTTTTTT. This codes for CASSSPHGTQDPNEKLFF.

Here the CDR3 reads CASSSPGTGMGNEQFF. The DNA for the CDR3 is TGTGCCAGCAGCTCGCCCGGGACAGGGATGGGCAATGAGCAGTTCTTC. The chain combines TRBV7-2 with TRBJ2-1; 9 positions agree with TRBD1. Germline loops: CDR1 SGHTA, CDR2 FQGNSA. The V gene end was trimmed by 4 bases and the J gene end by 6 bases; junction bases not matched to a gene: 10. CDR3 size: 16 residues.

This clonotype has a handful of counts. V is TRBV27 and J is TRBJ2-3; D may be TRBD1 (6 bases). The germline V gene encodes CDR1 MNHEY and CDR2 SMNVEV (reference sequence). V was shortened by 6 bases and J by 2 bases, with 9 bases between the two germline ends. This CDR3 region has 13 residues. CDR3 nucleotides: TGTGCCAGCAGATGGACAGACACAGATACGCAGTATTTT. Its translation: CASRWTDTDTQYF.

The rearrangement uses TRBV20-1 and TRBJ2-4; D gene unclear. With 4 bases removed from V and 0 bases from J, the gap between germline ends came to 13 bases. This CDR3 has 15 amino acids. Germline loops: CDR1 DFQATT, CDR2 SNEGSKA (reference sequence). The CDR3 sequence: CSATGMRLAKNIQYF. In DNA form, the CDR3 reads TGCAGTGCTACTGGAATGCGGTTAGCCAAAAACATTCAGTACTTC.

This clonotype was recorded once. The CDR3 sequence: CASSLLPGVEAFF. For the CDR3, the DNA is TGTGCCAGCAGCCTCCTGCCGGGGGTGGAAGCTTTCTTT. The V and J genes are TRBV7-2 and TRBJ1-1; maybe TRBD1 (5 bases). The CDR3 contains 13 residues. The ends were cut back, 5 bases at V and 8 bases at J, with 15 bases in the middle. Germline CDR1 and CDR2: SGHTA and FQGNSA.

This chain uses TRBV6-5 with TRBJ2-3, with 11 bases matching TRBD2. The CDR3 is 18 amino acids. V was clipped by 2 bases and J by 0 bases; unmatched bases: 7. CDR1 and CDR2 from the germline V gene are MNHEY and SVGAGI. The CDR3, as DNA: TGTGCCAGCAGTTACACTAGCGGGAGAGAAACTAGCACAGATACGCAGTATTTT. This translates into CASSYTSGRETSTDTQYF.

The J gene is TRBJ2-1, the V gene TRBV6-1; D is ambiguous. The CDR3 consists of 13 residues. The V end was cut by 4 bases, the J end by 6 bases, with 10 bases between. The germline CDR1 and CDR2 sequences are MNHNS and SASEGT. CDR3 loop: CASSVLTLNEQFF. The CDR3 DNA sequence: TGTGCCAGCAGTGTCCTTACTCTCAATGAGCAGTTCTTC.

V usage is TRBV27 and J usage is TRBJ2-1; no clear D. CDR3 length equals 13 residues. Germline CDR1 MNHEY, CDR2 SMNVEV (reference sequence). Trimming took 6 bases from V and 7 from J, leaving 13 bases between them. CDR3 DNA: TGTGCCAGCAGGTGGGTCAGAGGAAATGAGCAGTTCTTC. It yields the protein CASRWVRGNEQFF.

This clonotype was counted only a few times. The chain carries TRBV7-9 and TRBJ2-3; 13 bases match TRBD2. This CDR3 has 18 amino acids. The germline V gene encodes CDR1 SEHNR and CDR2 FQNEAQ (reference sequence). Trimming cost V 4 bases and J 2 bases; bases outside gene matches: 9. The CDR3 DNA sequence: TGTGCCAGCAGCTCTGTCTGGACTAGCGGGGGTCCCACAGATACGCAGTATTTT. Residues: CASSSVWTSGGPTDTQYF.

The rearrangement joins TRBV5-1 to TRBJ2-7; a weak D match, TRBD1 (6 bases). Trimming took 5 bases from V and 1 from J, leaving 16 bases between them. The CDR3 sequence is 15 residues long. Germline values: CDR1 SGHRS, CDR2 YFSETQ. The CDR3 region has the DNA TGCGCCAGCAGACCCACCGGACAGCGATCCTACGAGCAGTACTTC. Translating it yields CASRPTGQRSYEQYF.

The chain couples TRBV19 to TRBJ2-5; 8 nucleotides agree with TRBD1. V dropped 6 bases and J dropped 4; count of bases not matched to a gene: 10. Germline V CDR1 and CDR2: LNHDA, SQIVND (reference sequence). The CDR3 runs to 15 residues. CDR3 in amino acids: CASSASGGRGETQYF. The CDR3 nucleotides are TGTGCCAGTAGCGCCTCAGGGGGCCGGGGAGAGACCCAGTACTTC.

The chain couples TRBV3-1 to TRBJ1-1; D is possibly TRBD1 (6 bases). The V gene's germline CDR1 is LGHDT and CDR2 YNNKEL (reference sequence). Trimming removed 2 bases at V and 5 bases at J, with 15 bases between. The length of the CDR3 is 15 residues. DNA of the CDR3: TGTGCCAGCAGCCAAAGGGGGGCCGAGGGGACTGAAGCTTTCTTT. Amino acid sequence: CASSQRGAEGTEAFF.

This chain links TRBV7-2 with TRBJ2-5; 7 bases fit TRBD1. The J call is doubtful: the DNA matches TRBJ2-7 better. The germline gives CDR1 SGHTA, CDR2 FQGNSA. The CDR3 length is 14 residues. The DNA of the CDR3 is TGTGCCAGCAGCTTAGCTGGGACAGCCTACGAGCAGTACTTC. Residues: CASSLAGTAYEQYF.

The genes are TRBV21-1 and TRBJ2-5; the table assigns TRBD1, which was not confirmed against the DNA. TRBV21-1 is a documented pseudogene. The CDR3 covers 19 residues. The CDR3 nucleotides are TGTGCCAGCAGACCCACCAGGGCGCGGAGCAGACAAATCCAAGAGACCCAGTACTTC. Protein: CASRPTRARSRQIQETQYF.

This clonotype was observed once. The J gene is TRBJ1-6, the V gene TRBV6-5; possibly TRBD1 for D (5 bases). Trimming removed 5 bases at V and 4 bases at J, with 9 bases between. There are 14 residues in the CDR3. Per germline, CDR1 MNHEY and CDR2 SVGAGI. The chain's CDR3 is CASSEPGYNSPLHF. Written as DNA, the CDR3 is TGTGCCAGCAGTGAGCCAGGGTATAATTCACCCCTCCACTTT.

This clonotype was counted a single time. This sequence joins TRBV6-2 or TRBV6-3 and TRBJ2-1; the match to TRBD2 covers 9 bases. This CDR3 has 20 residues. Looked up from germline, CDR1 is MNHEY and CDR2 is SVGEGT. V dropped 6 bases and J dropped 0; count of bases not matched to a gene: 18. CDR3 nucleotides: TGTGCCAGCAGCCCAGTCCTTTCAGCGGGGGGCCTTTTCTCCTACAATGAGCAGTTCTTC. Protein: CASSPVLSAGGLFSYNEQFF.

This clonotype appeared a single time. The V gene is TRBV20-1, the J gene TRBJ1-3; D remains unclear. CDR1 and CDR2 from the germline V gene are DFQATT and SNEGSKA (reference sequence). This CDR3 spans 13 amino acids. Trimming removed 0 bases from V and 7 bases from J, with 10 bases in between. CDR3 bases: TGCAGTGCTAGAGATGTCACGGGGAACACCATATATTTT. It yields the protein CSARDVTGNTIYF.

This rearrangement joins TRBV6-5 to TRBJ1-5; no reliable D call. Trimming shortened V by 6 bases and J by 5 bases, and 11 bases separated the two germline ends. Germline values: CDR1 MNHEY, CDR2 SVGAGI. The CDR3 loop spans 13 amino acids. The CDR3 coding sequence is TGTGCCAGCAGACCAGACCCCTATCAGCCCCAGCATTTT. This sequence encodes CASRPDPYQPQHF.

J is TRBJ2-3 and V is TRBV7-9; 9 positions agree with TRBD2. This CDR3 is 16 amino acids long. The J segment lost 2 bases and the V segment lost 1 base, leaving 4 bases of the junction unmatched. CDR1 is SEHNR and CDR2 is FQNEAQ in the germline V gene (reference sequence). In DNA form, the CDR3 reads TGTGCCAGCAGCTTAGGGACTAGCGTTAACACAGATACGCAGTATTTT. Its translation is CASSLGTSVNTDTQYF.

This clonotype was seen only once. The chain combines TRBV7-9 with TRBJ1-2; 7 bases fit TRBD1. Per the germline V gene, CDR1 is SEHNR and CDR2 is FQNEAQ (reference sequence). CDR3 length equals 15 residues. Unmatched junction bases numbered 10, after V lost 5 bases and J lost 4 bases. The CDR3 sequence is CASSPWTGRGYGYTF. CDR3 DNA: TGTGCCAGCAGCCCATGGACAGGTCGGGGCTATGGCTACACCTTC.

J is TRBJ2-7 and V is TRBV9; D not certain. V lost 3 bases and J 6 bases, leaving 19 bases between the germline ends. Germline V CDR1 and CDR2: SGDLS, YYNGEE. This CDR3 is 15 amino acids long. DNA for the CDR3: TGTGCCAGCAGCGCAGAGTCAGGACCGGCCCTCGAGCAGTACTTC. It codes for CASSAESGPALEQYF.